This T cell receptor beta chain was sequenced in a study of T cell changes during pregnancy in multiple sclerosis. V lost 2 bases to trimming and J lost 9 bases; unmatched junction nucleotides: 5. The CDR3 spans 14 residues. Germline lookup yields CDR1 SGHDT and CDR2 YYEEEE. The table came from immunoSEQ multiplex PCR; TCRdb's copy has only in-frame clones and leaves some out. The data hold roughly 40,000 clones, with 75% to 95% observed a single time. The input for sequencing was CD4+ T cells from peripheral blood mononuclear cells, taken after pregnancy. The receptor comes from a female donor in good health, enrolled as a control in a pregnancy study. This chain links TRBV5-6 with TRBJ2-1, with 10 bases identical to TRBD1. CDR3 sequence reads: CASSFRDRGSEQFF. CDR3 bases: TGTGCCAGCAGCTTCCGGGACAGGGGCTCTGAGCAGTTCTTC.